This T cell receptor beta chain was documented in a study of blood T cells in healthy people across ages. General study points: Diversity estimates from one million T cells were considered underestimates.

Caucasian individuals from Russia who were healthy and aged roughly 6 to 100 acted as donors. Each sample yielded at least 7 million isolated PBMCs. V gave up 3 bases and J gave up 3 bases; unmatched junction bases: 7. Germline V lookup: CDR1 KGHDR, CDR2 SFDVKD. The CDR3 extends over 17 amino acids. It was with a sample-barcoded 5' primer and a J-beta primer mix that a second PCR of roughly 7 to 12 cycles was run. Via MiXCR, TCRdb re-called the 5' RACE reads, giving one row per CDR3 protein. This table has 1,500,000 or so distinct CDR3 sequences, around 55% appearing once. As to this clonotype: Its antigen is as yet unknown.

Sequencing used blood. The chain combines TRBV24-1 with TRBJ2-2; 9 bases line up with TRBD1. The TCR was taken from a man between 18 and 29 years old in good health. The chain's CDR3 is CATSDSPDRGDTGELFF. In nucleotides, the CDR3 is TGTGCCACCAGTGATAGCCCGGACAGGGGCGACACCGGGGAGCTGTTTTTT.